These T cell receptor beta chains were read from a single sample in a study of cytomegalovirus exposure and HLA in healthy donors. Generated by immunoSEQ multiplex PCR, the TCRdb table keeps only in-frame clones and is missing some. This sample has a few hundred thousand clones; 70% to 90% occur once, and the top ten carry around 8.6%. Input material: PBMCs. Receptors were obtained from a woman in her fifties or sixties in good health and CMV-seropositive. Both conserved end residues are part of each CDR3.

j_call v_call cdr3_aa
TRBJ1-1 TRBV2 CASRRQGASTEAFF
TRBJ1-5 TRBV4-1 CASSRLAYQPQHF
TRBJ1-2 TRBV5-1 CASKTGDYGYTF
TRBJ1-4 TRBV10-3 CAISSGTGGLGEKLFF
TRBJ1-2 TRBV28 CASLNGQTNNYGYTF
TRBJ2-7 TRBV25-1 CASSDGGFLYEQYF
TRBJ2-5 TRBV28 CASSRPGGRNQETQYF
TRBJ2-3 TRBV15 CATSRVGGPTDTQYF
TRBJ2-3 TRBV2 CASSEGFSPTKYTQYF
TRBJ2-1 TRBV5-1 CASSLPSGRARDEQFF
TRBJ1-1 TRBV5-1 CASSSGGAMNTEAFF
TRBJ2-1 TRBV29-1 CSVPHRDMKNEQFF
TRBJ2-7 TRBV6-5 CASSFGGTSPYEQYF
TRBJ2-7 TRBV7-2 CASSWPPGIYEQYF
TRBJ1-5 TRBV10-3 CAISVGENQPQHF
TRBJ2-3 TRBV6-5 CATASLAGGWNTQYF
TRBJ1-5 TRBV19 CASSIEAAQPQHF
TRBJ2-3 TRBV2 CASGGWGADTQYF
TRBJ2-3 TRBV27 CASRTGAASPSPQYF
TRBJ2-7 TRBV9 CASSVVGGVGYEQYF
TRBJ1-1 TRBV18 CASSPGQGATAFF
TRBJ2-3 TRBV6-5 CASSYAQGDTQYF
TRBJ1-4 TRBV5-1 CASSLSPTGNEKLFF
TRBJ1-2 TRBV6-5 CASSEGTANYGYTF
TRBJ2-4 TRBV13 CASSLTGLNIQYF
TRBJ1-2 TRBV5-1 CASSLTGSDGYTF
TRBJ1-1 TRBV5-1 CASSFNPQGASTEAFF
TRBJ2-1 TRBV11-2 CASSVTGLPYNEQFF
TRBJ2-5 TRBV4-2 CASSQDSTGQETQYF
TRBJ2-2 TRBV11-2 CASRRTGAGELFF
TRBJ1-2 TRBV6-5 CASRSGQGGYTF
NA TRBV21-1 CAPPGHFYEQYF
TRBJ2-7 TRBV20-1 CSAGQDYEQYF
TRBJ2-1 TRBV18 CASSPPSAGSYNEQFF
TRBJ1-1 TRBV7-2 CASSFYGQMNTEAFF
TRBJ1-6 TRBV28 CASISGQGAGSPLHF
TRBJ2-1 TRBV11-3 CASSDRRDEQFF
TRBJ1-1 TRBV13 CASSHGSGNTEAFF
TRBJ1-1 TRBV29-1 CSVGGWEAEAFF
TRBJ1-6 TRBV5-1 CASSLYDGQKYSPLHF
TRBJ1-2 TRBV6-1 CASSVERVYGYTF
TRBJ2-7 TRBV18 CASSLRDEQYF
TRBJ2-1 TRBV5-5 CASSAGTSTYNEQFF